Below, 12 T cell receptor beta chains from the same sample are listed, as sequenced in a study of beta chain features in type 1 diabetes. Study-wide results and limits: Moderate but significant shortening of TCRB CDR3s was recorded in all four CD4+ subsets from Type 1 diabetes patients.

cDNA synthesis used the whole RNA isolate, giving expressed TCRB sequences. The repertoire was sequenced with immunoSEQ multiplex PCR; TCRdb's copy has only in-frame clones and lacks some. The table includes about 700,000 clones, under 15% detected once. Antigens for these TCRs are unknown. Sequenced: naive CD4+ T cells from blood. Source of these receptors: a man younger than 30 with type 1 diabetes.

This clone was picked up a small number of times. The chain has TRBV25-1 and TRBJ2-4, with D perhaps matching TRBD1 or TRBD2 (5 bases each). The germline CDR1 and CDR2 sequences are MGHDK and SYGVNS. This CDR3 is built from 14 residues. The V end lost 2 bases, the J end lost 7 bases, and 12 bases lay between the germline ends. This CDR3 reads CASSEEGSGNIQYF. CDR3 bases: TGTGCCAGCAGTGAAGAGGGGTCAGGGAACATTCAGTACTTC. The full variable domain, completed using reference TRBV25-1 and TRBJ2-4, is EADIYQTPRYLVIGTGKKITLECSQTMGHDKMYWYQQDPGMELHLIHYSYGVNSTEKGDLSSESTVSRIRTEHFPLTLESARPSHTSQYLCASSEEGSGNIQYFGAGTRLSVL.

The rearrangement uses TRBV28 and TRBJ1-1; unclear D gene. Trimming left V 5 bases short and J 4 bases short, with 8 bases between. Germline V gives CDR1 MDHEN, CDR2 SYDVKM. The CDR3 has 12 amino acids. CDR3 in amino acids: CASSQGSTEAFF. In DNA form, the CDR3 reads TGTGCCAGCAGTCAAGGTAGCACTGAAGCTTTCTTT.

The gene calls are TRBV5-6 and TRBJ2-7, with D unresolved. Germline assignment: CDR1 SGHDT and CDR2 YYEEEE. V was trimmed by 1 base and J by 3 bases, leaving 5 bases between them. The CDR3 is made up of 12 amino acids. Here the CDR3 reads CASSLFHYEQYF. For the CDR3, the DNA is TGTGCCAGCAGCTTGTTCCACTACGAGCAGTACTTC.

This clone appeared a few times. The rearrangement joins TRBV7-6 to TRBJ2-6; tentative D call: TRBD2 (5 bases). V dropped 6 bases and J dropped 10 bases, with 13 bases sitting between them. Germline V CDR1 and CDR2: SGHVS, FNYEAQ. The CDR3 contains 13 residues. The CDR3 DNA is TGTGCCAGCAGTCCCCCCGGGGTGAACGTCCTGACTTTC. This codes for CASSPPGVNVLTF.

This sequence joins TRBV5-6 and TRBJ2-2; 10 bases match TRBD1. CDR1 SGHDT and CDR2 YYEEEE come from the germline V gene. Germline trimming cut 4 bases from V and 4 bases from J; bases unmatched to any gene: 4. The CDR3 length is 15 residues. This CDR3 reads CASSPGQGVTGELFF. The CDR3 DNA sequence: TGTGCCAGCAGCCCCGGACAGGGGGTCACCGGGGAGCTGTTTTTT. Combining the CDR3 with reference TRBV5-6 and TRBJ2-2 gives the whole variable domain DAGVTQSPTHLIKTRGQQVTLRCSPKSGHDTVSWYQQALGQGPQFIFQYYEEEERQRGNFPDRFSGHQFPNYSSELNVNALLLGDSALYLCASSPGQGVTGELFFGEGSRLTVL.

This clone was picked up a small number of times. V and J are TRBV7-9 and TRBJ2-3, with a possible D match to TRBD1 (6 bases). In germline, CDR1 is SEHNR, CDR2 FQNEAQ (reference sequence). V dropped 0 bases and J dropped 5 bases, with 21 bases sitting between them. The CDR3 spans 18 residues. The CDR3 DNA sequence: TGTGCCAGCAGCTTAGCGCAGGGGCCCTCAGGGGCCGGAGATACGCAGTATTTT. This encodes CASSLAQGPSGAGDTQYF.

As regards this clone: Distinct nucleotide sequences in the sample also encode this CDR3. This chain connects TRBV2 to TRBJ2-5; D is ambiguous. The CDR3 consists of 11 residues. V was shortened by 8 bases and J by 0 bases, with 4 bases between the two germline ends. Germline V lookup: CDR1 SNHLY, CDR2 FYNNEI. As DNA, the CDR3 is TGTGCCAGCGGCTACCAAGAGACCCAGTACTTC. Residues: CASGYQETQYF. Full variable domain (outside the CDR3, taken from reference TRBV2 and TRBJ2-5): EPEVTQTPSHQVTQMGQEVILRCVPISNHLYFYWYRQILGQKVEFLVSFYNNEISEKSEIFDDQFSVERPDGSNFTLKIRSTKLEDSAMYFCASGYQETQYFGPGTRLLVL.

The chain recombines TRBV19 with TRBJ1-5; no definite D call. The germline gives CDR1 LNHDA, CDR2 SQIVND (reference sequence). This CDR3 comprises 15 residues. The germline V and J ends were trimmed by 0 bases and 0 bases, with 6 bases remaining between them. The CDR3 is CASSIEIYSNQPQHF. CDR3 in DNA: TGTGCCAGTAGTATAGAAATCTATAGCAATCAGCCCCAGCATTTT.

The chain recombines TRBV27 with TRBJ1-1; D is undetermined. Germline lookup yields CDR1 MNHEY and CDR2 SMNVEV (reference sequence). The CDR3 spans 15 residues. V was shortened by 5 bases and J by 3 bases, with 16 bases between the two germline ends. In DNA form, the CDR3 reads TGTGCCAGCAGTGCCCGACACTTCACCGACACTGAAGCTTTCTTT. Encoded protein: CASSARHFTDTEAFF.

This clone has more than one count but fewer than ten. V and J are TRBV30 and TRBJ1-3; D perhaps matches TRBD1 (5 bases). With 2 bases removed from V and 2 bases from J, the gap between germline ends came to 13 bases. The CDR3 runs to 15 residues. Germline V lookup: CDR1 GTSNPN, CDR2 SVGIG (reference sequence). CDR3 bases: TGTGCCTGGAGTACCACGACGGGGGCTGGAAACACCATATATTTT. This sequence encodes CAWSTTTGAGNTIYF.

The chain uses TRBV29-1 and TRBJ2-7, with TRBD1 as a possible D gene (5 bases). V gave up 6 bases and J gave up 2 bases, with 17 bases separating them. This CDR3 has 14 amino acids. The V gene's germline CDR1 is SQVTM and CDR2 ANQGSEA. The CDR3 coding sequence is TGCAGCGTCGCGAAGGGCAGGGCAACCTACGAGCAGTACTTC. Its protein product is CSVAKGRATYEQYF.

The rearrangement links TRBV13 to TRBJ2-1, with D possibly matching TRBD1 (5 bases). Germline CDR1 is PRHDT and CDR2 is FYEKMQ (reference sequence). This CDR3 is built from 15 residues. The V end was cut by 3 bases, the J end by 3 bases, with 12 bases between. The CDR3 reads CASSLTVPLYNEQFF. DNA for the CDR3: TGTGCCAGCAGCTTGACAGTGCCCCTCTACAATGAGCAGTTCTTC.